This entry features one T cell receptor beta chain sequence. Its target is not known. Molecular barcoding with unique molecular identifiers was used for the TCRbeta library. MiXCR, run by TCRdb on the PCR reads, gives a single entry per CDR3 protein. The sample records fewer than 550,000 distinct CDR3 sequences, roughly an eighth being singletons. Germline V gene lookup returns CDR1 SEHNR and CDR2 FQNEAQ (reference sequence). This CDR3 is built from 13 residues. Trimming cost V 5 bases and J 9 bases; bases outside gene matches: 7. The sample is drawn from a study of T-cell reconstitution after alpha-beta-depleted transplantation in children. Study-level results: At day 60, the high TCRbeta diversity found in some patients originated from recipient T cells and thymic progenitors that had survived. T-cell counts and diversity at one year post-transplant came mainly from newly produced T cells. Reported findings indicate that, about two months after transplant, alpha-beta T cells came from several hundred expanded clones, which were derived from non-depleted graft cells.

The specimen comprised PBMCs, mostly from graft donor cells, sampled 180 days after TCRalphabeta/CD19-depleted stem cell transplant. This TCR was sampled from a female patient aged 2-9 years who had a stem cell transplant for aplastic anemia, so the T cells may come from the graft donor. This chain joins TRBV7-9 and TRBJ2-1, with 7 nucleotides matching TRBD1. CDR3 sequence reads: CASSLKTGTEQFF. In nucleotides, the CDR3 is TGTGCCAGCAGCCTAAAGACAGGGACTGAGCAGTTCTTC.